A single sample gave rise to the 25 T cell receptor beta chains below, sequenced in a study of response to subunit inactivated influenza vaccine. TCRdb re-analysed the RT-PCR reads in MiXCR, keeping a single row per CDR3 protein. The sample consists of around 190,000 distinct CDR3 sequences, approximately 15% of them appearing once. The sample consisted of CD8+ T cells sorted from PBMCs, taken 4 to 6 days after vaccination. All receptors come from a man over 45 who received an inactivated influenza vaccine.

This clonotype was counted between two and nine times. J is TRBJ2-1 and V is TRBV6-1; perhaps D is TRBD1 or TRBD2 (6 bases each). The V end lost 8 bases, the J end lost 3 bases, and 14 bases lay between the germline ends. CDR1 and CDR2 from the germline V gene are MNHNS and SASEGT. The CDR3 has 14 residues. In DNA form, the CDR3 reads TGTGCCAGCGGGTCGGGGGCGAGCTACAATGAGCAGTTCTTC. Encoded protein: CASGSGASYNEQFF.

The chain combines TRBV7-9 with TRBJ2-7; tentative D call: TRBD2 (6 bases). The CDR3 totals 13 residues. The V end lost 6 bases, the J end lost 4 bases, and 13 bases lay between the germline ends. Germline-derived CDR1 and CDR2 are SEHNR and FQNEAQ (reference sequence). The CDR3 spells CASRGGESYEQYF. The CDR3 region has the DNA TGTGCCAGCAGGGGGGGTGAGTCTTACGAGCAGTACTTC. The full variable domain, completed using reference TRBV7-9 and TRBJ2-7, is DTGVSQNPRHKITKRGQNVTFRCDPISEHNRLYWYRQTLGQGPEFLTYFQNEAQLEKSRLLSDRFSAERPKGSFSTLEIQRTEQGDSAMYLCASRGGESYEQYFGPGTRLTVT.

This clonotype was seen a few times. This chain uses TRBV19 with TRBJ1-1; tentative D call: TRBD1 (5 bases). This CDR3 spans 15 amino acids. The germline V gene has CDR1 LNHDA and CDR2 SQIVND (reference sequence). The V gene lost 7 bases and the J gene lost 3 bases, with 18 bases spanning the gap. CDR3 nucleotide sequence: TGTGCCAGTATCGATAAGATACAGGAAGACACTGAAGCTTTCTTT. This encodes CASIDKIQEDTEAFF. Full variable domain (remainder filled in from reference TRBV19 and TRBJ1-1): DGGITQSPKYLFRKEGQNVTLSCEQNLNHDAMYWYRQDPGQGLRLIYYSQIVNDFQKGDIAEGYSVSREKKESFPLTVTSAQKNPTAFYLCASIDKIQEDTEAFFGQGTRLTVV.

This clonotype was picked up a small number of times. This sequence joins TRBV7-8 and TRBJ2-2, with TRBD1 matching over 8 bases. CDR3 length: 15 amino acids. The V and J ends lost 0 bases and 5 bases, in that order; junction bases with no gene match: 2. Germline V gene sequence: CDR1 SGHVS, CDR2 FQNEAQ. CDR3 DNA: TGTGCCAGCAGCTTAGCGACAGGGGTGACCGGGGAGCTGTTTTTT. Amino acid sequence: CASSLATGVTGELFF.

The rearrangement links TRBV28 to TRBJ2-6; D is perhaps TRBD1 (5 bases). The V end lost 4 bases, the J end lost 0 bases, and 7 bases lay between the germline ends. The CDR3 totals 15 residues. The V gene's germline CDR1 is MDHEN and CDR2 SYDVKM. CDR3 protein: CASSSDSSGANVLTF. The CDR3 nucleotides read TGTGCCAGCAGTTCCGACAGCTCTGGGGCCAACGTCCTGACTTTC.

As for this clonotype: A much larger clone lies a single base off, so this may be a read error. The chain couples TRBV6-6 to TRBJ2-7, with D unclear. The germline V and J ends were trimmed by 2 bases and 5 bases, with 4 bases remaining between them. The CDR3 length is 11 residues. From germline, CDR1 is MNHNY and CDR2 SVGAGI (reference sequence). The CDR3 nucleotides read TGTGCCAGCAGTTACGCCCACGAGCAGTACTTC. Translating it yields CASSYAHEQYF.

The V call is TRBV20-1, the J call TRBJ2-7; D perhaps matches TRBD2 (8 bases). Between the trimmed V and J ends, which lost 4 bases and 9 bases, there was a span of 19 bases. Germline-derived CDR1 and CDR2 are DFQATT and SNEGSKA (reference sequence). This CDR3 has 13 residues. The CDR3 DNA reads TGCAGTGCTAATAGCGGGACAGTCCGGTCGCAGTACTTC. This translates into CSANSGTVRSQYF.

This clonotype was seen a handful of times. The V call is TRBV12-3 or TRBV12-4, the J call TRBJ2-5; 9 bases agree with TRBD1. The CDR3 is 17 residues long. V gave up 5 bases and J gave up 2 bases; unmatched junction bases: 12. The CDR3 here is CASSVVGGQGWQETQYF. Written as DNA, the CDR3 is TGTGCCAGCAGTGTAGTCGGGGGACAGGGATGGCAAGAGACCCAGTACTTC.

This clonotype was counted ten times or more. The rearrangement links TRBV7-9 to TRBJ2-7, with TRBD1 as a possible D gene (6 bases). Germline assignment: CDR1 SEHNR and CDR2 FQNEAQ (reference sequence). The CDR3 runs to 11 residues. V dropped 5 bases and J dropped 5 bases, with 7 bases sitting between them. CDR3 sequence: CASSPGDEQYF. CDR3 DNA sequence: TGTGCCAGCAGCCCAGGGGACGAGCAGTACTTC. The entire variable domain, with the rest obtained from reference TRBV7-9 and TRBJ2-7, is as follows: DTGVSQNPRHKITKRGQNVTFRCDPISEHNRLYWYRQTLGQGPEFLTYFQNEAQLEKSRLLSDRFSAERPKGSFSTLEIQRTEQGDSAMYLCASSPGDEQYFGPGTRLTVT.

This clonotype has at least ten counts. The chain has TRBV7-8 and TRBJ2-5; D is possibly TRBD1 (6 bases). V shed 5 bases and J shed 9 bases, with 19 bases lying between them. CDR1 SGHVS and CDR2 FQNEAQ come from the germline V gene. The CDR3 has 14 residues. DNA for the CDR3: TGTGCCAGCAGCGGGGACATTCGGGCCAAGGCCCAGTACTTC. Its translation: CASSGDIRAKAQYF.

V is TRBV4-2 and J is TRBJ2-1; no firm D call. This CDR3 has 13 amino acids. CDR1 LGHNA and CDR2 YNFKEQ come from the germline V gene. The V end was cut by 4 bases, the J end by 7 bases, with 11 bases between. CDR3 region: CASSPLQSNEQFF. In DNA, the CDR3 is TGTGCCAGCAGCCCCCTGCAGAGTAATGAGCAGTTCTTC.

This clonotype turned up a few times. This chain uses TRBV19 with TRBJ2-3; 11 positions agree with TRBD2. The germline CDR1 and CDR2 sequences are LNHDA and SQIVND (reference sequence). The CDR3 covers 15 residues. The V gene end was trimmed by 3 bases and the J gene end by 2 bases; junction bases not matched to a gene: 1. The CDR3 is CASSMTSGTTDTQYF. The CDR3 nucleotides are TGTGCCAGTAGTATGACTAGCGGGACCACAGATACGCAGTATTTT.

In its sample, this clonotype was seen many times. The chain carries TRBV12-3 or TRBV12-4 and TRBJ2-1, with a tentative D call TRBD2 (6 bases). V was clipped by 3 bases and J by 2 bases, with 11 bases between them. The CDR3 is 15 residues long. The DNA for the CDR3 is TGTGCCAGCAGTTTCCCCCCTAGCGCCTACAATGAGCAGTTCTTC. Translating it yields CASSFPPSAYNEQFF.

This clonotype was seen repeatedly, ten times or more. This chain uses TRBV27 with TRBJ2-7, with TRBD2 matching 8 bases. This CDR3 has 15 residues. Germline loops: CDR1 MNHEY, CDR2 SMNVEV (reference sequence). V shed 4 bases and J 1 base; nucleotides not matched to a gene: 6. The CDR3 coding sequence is TGTGCCAGCAGTTACGCGGGACTAGAATCCTACGAGCAGTACTTC. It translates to CASSYAGLESYEQYF.

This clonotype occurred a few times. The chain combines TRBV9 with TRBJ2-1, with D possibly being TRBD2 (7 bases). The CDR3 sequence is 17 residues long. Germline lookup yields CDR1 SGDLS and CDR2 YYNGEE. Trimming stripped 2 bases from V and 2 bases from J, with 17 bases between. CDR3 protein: CASSVPKGGATYNEQFF. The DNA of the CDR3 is TGTGCCAGCAGCGTTCCCAAGGGGGGGGCAACCTACAATGAGCAGTTCTTC.

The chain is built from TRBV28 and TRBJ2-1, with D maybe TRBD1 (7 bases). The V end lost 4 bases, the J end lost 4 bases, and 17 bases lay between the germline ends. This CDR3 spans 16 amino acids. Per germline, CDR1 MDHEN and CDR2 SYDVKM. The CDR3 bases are TGTGCCAGCAGTTCTAGCGAGACAGGGACATACAATGAGCAGTTCTTC. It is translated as CASSSSETGTYNEQFF.

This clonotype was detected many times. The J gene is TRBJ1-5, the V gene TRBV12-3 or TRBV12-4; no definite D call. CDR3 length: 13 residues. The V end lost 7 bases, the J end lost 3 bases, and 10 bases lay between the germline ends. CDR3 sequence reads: CASTQTYNQPQHF. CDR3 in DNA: TGTGCCAGCACCCAGACATACAATCAGCCCCAGCATTTT.

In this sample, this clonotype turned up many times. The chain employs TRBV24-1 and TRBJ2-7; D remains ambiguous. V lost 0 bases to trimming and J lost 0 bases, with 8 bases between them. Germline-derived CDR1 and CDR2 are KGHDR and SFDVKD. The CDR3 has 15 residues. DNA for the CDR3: TGTGCCACCAGTGATTTGACACGTAGCTCCTACGAGCAGTACTTC. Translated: CATSDLTRSSYEQYF.

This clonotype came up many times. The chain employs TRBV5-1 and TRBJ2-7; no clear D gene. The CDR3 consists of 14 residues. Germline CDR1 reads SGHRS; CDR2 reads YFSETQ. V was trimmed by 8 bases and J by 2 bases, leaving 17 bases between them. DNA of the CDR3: TGCGCCAGTCCGCAAGCCCCGACCCCCTACGAGCAGTACTTC. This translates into CASPQAPTPYEQYF.

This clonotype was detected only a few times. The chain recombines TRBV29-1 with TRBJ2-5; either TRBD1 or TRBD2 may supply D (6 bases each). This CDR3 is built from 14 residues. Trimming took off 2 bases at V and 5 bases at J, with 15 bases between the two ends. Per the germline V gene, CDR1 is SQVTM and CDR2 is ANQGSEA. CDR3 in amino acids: CSVELGGRRETQYF. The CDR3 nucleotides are TGCAGCGTTGAATTAGGGGGGAGGCGGGAGACCCAGTACTTC.

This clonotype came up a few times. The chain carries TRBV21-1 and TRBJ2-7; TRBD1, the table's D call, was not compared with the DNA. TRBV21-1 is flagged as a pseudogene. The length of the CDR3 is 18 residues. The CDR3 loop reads CASSKVRDRGFCSYEQYF. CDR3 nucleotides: TGTGCCAGCAGCAAAGTAAGGGACAGGGGGTTCTGCTCCTACGAGCAGTACTTC.

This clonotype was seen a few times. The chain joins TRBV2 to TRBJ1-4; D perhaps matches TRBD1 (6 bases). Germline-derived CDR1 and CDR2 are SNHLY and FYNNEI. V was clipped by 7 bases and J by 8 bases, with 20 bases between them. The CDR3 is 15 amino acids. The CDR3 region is CASKSGGTLKEKLFF. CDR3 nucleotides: TGTGCCAGCAAGTCCGGGGGGACACTAAAGGAAAAACTGTTTTTT.

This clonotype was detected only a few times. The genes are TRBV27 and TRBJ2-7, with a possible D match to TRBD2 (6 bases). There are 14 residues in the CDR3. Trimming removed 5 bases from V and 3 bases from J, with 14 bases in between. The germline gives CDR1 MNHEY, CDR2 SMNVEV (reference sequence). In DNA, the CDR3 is TGTGCCAGCAGTCCCGGCCGGGGGTTCTACGAGCAGTACTTC. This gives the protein CASSPGRGFYEQYF.

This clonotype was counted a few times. CDR3 in amino acids: CASSEQGANYGYTF. The CDR3 bases are TGTGCCAGCAGTGAACAGGGGGCTAACTATGGCTACACCTTC. The J gene is TRBJ1-2, the V gene TRBV6-1; 7 nucleotides agree with TRBD1. The CDR3 spans 14 residues. V lost 2 bases, J lost 0 bases, and 0 bases stayed unmatched. Germline CDR1 and CDR2: MNHNS and SASEGT.

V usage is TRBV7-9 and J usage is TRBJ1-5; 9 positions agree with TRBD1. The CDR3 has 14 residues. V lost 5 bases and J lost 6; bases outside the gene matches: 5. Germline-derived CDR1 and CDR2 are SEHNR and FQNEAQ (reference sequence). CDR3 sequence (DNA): TGTGCCAGCAGCCGACAGGGGGAGGGTCAGCCCCAGCATTTT. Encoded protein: CASSRQGEGQPQHF.